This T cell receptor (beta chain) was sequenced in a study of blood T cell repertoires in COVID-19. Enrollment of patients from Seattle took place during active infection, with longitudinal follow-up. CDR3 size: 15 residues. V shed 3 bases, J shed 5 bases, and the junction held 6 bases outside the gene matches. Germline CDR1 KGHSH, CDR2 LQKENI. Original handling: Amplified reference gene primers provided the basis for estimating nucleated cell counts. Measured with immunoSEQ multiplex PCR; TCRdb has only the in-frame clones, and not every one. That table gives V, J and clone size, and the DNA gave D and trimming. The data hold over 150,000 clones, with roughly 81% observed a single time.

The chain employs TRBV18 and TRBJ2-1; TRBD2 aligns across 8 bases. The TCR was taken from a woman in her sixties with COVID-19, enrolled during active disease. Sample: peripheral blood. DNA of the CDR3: TGTGCCAGCTCACCGCCCAGCGGGGGCAACAATGAGCAGTTCTTC. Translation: CASSPPSGGNNEQFF.